This T cell receptor beta chain was identified during a study of patients and donors after allogeneic stem cell transplantation. TCRdb analysed the RT-PCR reads with MiXCR anew, one entry per CDR3 protein. The sample lists about 210,000 distinct CDR3 sequences; 35% to 45% were seen once. The CDR3 is 12 amino acids. With 8 bases removed from V and 1 base from J, the gap between germline ends came to 6 bases. The receptor was derived from a human donor who was either an allogeneic HSCT recipient or a stem cell or donor lymphocyte infusion donor (not recorded which). It is not recorded whose cells these are; they may come from a transplant donor. This chain joins TRBV12-3 or TRBV12-4 and TRBJ1-5; weak D call: TRBD1 (6 bases). Sequencing used blood, either unsorted or a sorted T cell fraction (not recorded which). This CDR3 reads CASGGSNQPQHF. As DNA, the CDR3 is TGTGCCAGCGGGGGCAGCAATCAGCCCCAGCATTTT.